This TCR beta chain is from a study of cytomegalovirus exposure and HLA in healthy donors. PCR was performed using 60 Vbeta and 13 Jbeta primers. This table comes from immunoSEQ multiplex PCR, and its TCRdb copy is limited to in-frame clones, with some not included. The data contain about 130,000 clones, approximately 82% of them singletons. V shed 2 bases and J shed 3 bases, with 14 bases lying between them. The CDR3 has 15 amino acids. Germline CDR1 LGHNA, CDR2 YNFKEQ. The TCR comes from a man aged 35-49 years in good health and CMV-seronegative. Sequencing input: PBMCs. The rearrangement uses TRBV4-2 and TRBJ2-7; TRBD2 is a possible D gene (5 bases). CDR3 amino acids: CASSQPWARGYEQYF. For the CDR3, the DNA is TGTGCCAGCAGCCAACCCTGGGCTCGGGGCTACGAGCAGTACTTC.